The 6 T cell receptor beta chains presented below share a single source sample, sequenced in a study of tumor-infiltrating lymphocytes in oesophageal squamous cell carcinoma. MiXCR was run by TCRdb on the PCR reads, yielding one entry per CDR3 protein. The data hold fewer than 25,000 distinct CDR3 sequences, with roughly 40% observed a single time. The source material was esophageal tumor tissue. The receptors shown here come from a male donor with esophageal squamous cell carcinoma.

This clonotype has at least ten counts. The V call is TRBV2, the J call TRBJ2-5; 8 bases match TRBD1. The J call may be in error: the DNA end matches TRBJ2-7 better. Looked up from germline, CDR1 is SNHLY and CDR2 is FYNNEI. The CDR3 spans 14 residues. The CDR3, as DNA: TGTGCCAGCAGTGCCGGGACAGGAACCTACGAGCAGTACTTC. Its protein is CASSAGTGTYEQYF.

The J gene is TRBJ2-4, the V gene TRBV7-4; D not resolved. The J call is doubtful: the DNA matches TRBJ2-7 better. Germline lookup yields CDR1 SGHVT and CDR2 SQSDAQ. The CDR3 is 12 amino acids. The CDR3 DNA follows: TGTGCCAGCAGCTTAGCCCAATACGAGCAGTACTTC. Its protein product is CASSLAQYEQYF.

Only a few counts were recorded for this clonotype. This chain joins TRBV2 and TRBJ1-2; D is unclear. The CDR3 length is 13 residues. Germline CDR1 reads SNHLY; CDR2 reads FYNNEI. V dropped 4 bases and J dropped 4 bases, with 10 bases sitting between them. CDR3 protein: CASSASGLYGYTF. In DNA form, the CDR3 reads TGTGCCAGCAGTGCATCAGGCCTCTATGGCTACACCTTC.

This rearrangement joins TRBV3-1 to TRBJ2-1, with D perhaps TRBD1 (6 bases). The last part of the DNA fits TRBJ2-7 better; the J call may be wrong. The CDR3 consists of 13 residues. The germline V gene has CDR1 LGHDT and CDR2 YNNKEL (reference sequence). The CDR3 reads CASSLDSPYEQYF. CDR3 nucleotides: TGTGCCAGCAGCCTGGACAGTCCCTACGAGCAGTACTTC.

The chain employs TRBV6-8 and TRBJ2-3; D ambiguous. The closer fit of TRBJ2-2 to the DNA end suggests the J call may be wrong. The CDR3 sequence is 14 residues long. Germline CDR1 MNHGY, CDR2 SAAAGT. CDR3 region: CASKRRRNTGELFF. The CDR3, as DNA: TGTGCCAGCAAAAGACGCCGGAACACCGGGGAGCTGTTTTTT.

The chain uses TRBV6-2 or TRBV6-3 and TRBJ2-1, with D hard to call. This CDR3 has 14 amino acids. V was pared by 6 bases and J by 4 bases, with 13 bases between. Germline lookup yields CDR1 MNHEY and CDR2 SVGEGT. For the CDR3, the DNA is TGTGCCAGCAGAGAGATAGGGCGATACAATGAGCAGTTCTTC. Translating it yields CASREIGRYNEQFF.